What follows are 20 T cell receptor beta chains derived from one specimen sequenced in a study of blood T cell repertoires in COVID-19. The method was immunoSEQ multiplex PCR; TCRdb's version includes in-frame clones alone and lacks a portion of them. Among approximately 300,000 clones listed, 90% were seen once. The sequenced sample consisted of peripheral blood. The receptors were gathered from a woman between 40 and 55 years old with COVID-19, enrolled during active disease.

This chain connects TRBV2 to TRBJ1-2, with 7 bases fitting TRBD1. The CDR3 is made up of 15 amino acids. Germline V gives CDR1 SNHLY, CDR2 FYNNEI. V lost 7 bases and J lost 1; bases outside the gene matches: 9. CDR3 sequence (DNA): TGTGCCAGCACTCCAAGGGGGCGGCGTAACTATGGCTACACCTTC. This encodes CASTPRGRRNYGYTF.

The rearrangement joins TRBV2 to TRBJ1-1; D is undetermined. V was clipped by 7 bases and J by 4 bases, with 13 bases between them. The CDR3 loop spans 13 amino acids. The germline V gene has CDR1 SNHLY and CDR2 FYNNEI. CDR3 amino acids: CASMEREVTEAFF. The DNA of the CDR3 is TGTGCCAGCATGGAAAGGGAGGTCACTGAAGCTTTCTTT.

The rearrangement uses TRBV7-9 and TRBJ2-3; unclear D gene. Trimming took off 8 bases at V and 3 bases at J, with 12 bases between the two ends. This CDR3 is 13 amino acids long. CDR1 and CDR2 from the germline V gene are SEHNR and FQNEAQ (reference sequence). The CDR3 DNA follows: TGTGCCAGCGCCAAATCCCAGACAGATACGCAGTATTTT. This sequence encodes CASAKSQTDTQYF.

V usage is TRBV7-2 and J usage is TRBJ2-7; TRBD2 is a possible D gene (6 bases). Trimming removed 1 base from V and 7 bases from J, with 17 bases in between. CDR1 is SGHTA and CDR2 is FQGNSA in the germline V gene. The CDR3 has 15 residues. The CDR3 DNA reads TGTGCCAGCAGCTTAGACGGGGGAGGCCTCTGGGAGCAGTACTTC. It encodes CASSLDGGGLWEQYF.

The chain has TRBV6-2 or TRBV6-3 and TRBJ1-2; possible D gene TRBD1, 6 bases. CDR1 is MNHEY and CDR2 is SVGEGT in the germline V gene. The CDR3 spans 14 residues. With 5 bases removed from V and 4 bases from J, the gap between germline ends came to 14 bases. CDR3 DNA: TGTGCCAGCAGTCTTCAGGGGTTCGGCTATGGCTACACCTTC. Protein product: CASSLQGFGYGYTF.

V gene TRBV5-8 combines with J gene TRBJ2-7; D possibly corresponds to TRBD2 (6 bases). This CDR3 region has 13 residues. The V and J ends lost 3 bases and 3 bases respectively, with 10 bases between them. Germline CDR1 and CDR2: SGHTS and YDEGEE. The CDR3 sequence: CASSYSGDYEQYF. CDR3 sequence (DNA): TGTGCCAGCAGCTATAGCGGTGACTACGAGCAGTACTTC. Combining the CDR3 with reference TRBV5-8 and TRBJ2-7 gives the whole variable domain EAGVTQSPTHLIKTRGQQATLRCSPISGHTSVYWYQQALGLGLQFLLWYDEGEERNRGNFPPRFSGRQFPNYSSELNVNALELEDSALYLCASSYSGDYEQYFGPGTRLTVT.

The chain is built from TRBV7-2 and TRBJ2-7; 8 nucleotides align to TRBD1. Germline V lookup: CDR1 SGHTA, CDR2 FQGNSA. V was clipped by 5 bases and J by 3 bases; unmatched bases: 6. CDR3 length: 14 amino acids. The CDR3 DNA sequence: TGTGCCAGCAGCCCGGACAGGGTGATCTACGAGCAGTACTTC. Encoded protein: CASSPDRVIYEQYF.

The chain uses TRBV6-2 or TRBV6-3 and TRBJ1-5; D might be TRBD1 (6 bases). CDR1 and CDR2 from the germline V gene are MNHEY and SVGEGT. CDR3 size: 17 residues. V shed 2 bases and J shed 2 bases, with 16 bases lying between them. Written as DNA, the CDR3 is TGTGCCAGCAGTTACGAAGGGGGATTCCCCCGCAATCAGCCCCAGCATTTT. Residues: CASSYEGGFPRNQPQHF.

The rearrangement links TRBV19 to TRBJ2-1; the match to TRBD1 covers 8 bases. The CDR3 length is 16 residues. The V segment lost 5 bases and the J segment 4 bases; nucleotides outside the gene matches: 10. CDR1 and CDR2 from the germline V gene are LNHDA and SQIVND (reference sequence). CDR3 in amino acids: CASSRPGGAEYNEQFF. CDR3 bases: TGTGCCAGTAGTCGACCAGGGGGCGCAGAGTACAATGAGCAGTTCTTC.

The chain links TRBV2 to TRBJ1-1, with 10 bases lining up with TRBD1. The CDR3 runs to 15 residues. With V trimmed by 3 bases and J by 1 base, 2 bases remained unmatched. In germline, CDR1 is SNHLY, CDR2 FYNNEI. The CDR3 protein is CASSETGGENTEAFF. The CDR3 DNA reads TGTGCCAGCAGTGAGACAGGGGGCGAGAACACTGAAGCTTTCTTT.

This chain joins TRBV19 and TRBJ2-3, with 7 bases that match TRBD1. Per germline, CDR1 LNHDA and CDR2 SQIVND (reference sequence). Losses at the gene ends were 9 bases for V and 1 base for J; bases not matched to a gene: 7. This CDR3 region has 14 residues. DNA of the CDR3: TGTGCCAGCACGAGACAGGGCGGCACAGATACGCAGTATTTT. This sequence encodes CASTRQGGTDTQYF.

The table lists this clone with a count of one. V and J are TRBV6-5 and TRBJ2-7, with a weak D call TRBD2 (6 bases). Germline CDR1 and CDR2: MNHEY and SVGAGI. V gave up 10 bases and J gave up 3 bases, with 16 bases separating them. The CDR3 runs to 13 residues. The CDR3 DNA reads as TGTGCCACCTCGTCGGGGGTAGACTACGAGCAGTACTTC. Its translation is CATSSGVDYEQYF.

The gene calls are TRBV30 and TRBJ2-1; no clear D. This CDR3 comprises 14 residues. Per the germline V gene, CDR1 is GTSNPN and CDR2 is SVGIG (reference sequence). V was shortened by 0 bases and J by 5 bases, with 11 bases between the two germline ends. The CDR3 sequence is CAWSVPRLNNEQFF. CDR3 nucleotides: TGTGCCTGGAGTGTACCCCGACTTAACAATGAGCAGTTCTTC.

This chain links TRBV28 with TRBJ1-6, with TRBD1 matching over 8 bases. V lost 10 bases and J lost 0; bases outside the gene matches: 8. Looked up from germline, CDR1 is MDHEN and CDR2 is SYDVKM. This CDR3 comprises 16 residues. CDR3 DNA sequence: TGTGCCATTACAGGGGGAGCTAGCTCCTATAATTCACCCCTCCACTTT. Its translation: CAITGGASSYNSPLHF.

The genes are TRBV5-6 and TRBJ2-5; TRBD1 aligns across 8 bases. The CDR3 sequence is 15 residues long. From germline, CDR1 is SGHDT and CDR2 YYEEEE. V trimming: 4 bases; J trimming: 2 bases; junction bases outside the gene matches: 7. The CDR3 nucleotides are TGTGCCAGCAGCAAAACAGGACAGGGACAAGAGACCCAGTACTTC. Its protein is CASSKTGQGQETQYF.

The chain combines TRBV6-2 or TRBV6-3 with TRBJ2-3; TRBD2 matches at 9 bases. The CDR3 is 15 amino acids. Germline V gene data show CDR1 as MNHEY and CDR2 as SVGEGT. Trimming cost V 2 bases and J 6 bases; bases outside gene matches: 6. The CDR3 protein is CASSYAGGYRDTQYF. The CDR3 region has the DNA TGTGCCAGCAGTTACGCGGGAGGGTACCGGGATACGCAGTATTTT.

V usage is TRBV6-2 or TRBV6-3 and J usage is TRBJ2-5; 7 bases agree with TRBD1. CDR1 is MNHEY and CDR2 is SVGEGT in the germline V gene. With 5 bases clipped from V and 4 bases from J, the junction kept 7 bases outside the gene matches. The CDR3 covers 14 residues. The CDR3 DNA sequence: TGTGCCAGCAGTCCAACAGGGGTAGGAGAGACCCAGTACTTC. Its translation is CASSPTGVGETQYF.

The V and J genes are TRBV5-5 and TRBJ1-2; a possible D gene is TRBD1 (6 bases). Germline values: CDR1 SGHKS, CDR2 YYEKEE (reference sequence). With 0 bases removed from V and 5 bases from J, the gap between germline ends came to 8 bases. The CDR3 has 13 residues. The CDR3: CASSLAGVYGYTF. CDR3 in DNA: TGTGCCAGCAGCTTGGCAGGGGTTTATGGCTACACCTTC.

CDR3 protein: CASSPYGTGLSVSGNTIYF. Here the CDR3 DNA reads TGTGCCAGCTCACCGTACGGGACAGGCCTCTCCGTCTCTGGAAACACCATATATTTT. V is TRBV18 and J is TRBJ1-3, with TRBD1 matching 8 bases. The length of the CDR3 is 19 residues. The V gene's germline CDR1 is KGHSH and CDR2 LQKENI. J was trimmed by 0 bases and V by 3 bases; bases with no gene match: 13.

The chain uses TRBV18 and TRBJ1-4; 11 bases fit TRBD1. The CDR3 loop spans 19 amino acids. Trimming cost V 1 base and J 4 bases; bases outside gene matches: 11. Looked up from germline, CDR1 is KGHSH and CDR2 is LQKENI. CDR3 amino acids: CASSPLIGTGGDGNEKLFF. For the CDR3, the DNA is TGTGCCAGCTCACCACTCATCGGGACAGGGGGAGACGGTAATGAAAAACTGTTTTTT.